Presented here are 31 T cell receptor beta chains from one specimen sequenced in a study of blood T cells in healthy people across ages. A second roughly 6 to 11 cycle PCR used barcoded and J-beta primers. Each CDR3 protein gets one entry after TCRdb re-called the 5' RACE reads with MiXCR. This sample has about 1.4 million distinct CDR3 sequences, with approximately 63% found just once. The sequenced sample was blood. The receptors stem from a man aged 18 to 35 in good health.

V and J are TRBV12-3 or TRBV12-4 and TRBJ1-4, with D possibly TRBD1 on 5 matching bases. There are 14 residues in the CDR3. V was clipped by 7 bases and J by 6 bases, with 15 bases between them. CDR3 loop: CASTDSFHDEKLFF. For the CDR3, the DNA is TGTGCCAGCACCGACAGTTTCCATGATGAAAAACTGTTTTTT.

The chain joins TRBV12-3 or TRBV12-4 to TRBJ2-7, with D perhaps matching TRBD1 (5 bases). Trimming pared 6 bases from V and 4 bases from J, leaving 25 bases between. This CDR3 has 17 residues. CDR3 residues: CASSEGWVTGEEYEQYF. DNA for the CDR3: TGTGCCAGCAGCGAAGGTTGGGTAACAGGCGAAGAGTACGAGCAGTACTTC.

Turning to this clonotype: Germline is not matched at one junction end, which may reflect a read error. The V and J genes are TRBV4-1 and TRBJ2-3, with 7 bases identical to TRBD2. Germline V CDR1 and CDR2: MGHRA, YSYEKL. The CDR3 consists of 15 residues. The CDR3 bases are TGCGCCAGCAGCCAAAGGGAGGGGTGGGTAGATACGCGGTATTTT. Protein sequence: CASSQREGWVDTRYF.

This chain joins TRBV29-1 and TRBJ2-1; TRBD2 matches at 10 bases. Germline V gene lookup returns CDR1 SQVTM and CDR2 ANQGSEA. Trimming at V came to 5 bases and at J to 0 bases, leaving 4 bases not matched to a gene. This CDR3 is 15 amino acids long. The CDR3 nucleotides read TGCAGCGTTATAGCGGGAGGCTCCTCCTACAATGAGCAGTTCTTC. It codes for CSVIAGGSSYNEQFF.

This clonotype was observed a handful of times. The chain links TRBV7-9 to TRBJ2-7; 9 bases are shared with TRBD1. The germline V gene encodes CDR1 SEHNR and CDR2 FQNEAQ (reference sequence). V dropped 11 bases and J dropped 5; count of bases not matched to a gene: 16. The CDR3 is 15 residues long. The CDR3 spells CAGISTGTGSHEQYF. The DNA for the CDR3 is TGTGCCGGGATAAGTACCGGGACAGGGAGCCACGAGCAGTACTTC.

The CDR3 region has the DNA TGTGCCAGCAGCCAACAGGGACAGGCCTCCTACGAGCAGTACTTC. Protein product: CASSQQGQASYEQYF. The J gene is TRBJ2-5, the V gene TRBV14, with 8 bases aligning to TRBD1. The J call may be mistaken, given a closer DNA end match to TRBJ2-7. The CDR3 has 15 residues. Germline assignment: CDR1 SGHDN and CDR2 FVKESK.

V and J are TRBV20-1 and TRBJ1-3; D is ambiguous. The CDR3 consists of 14 residues. V lost 3 bases, J lost 0 bases, and 9 bases lay in between. Germline values: CDR1 DFQATT, CDR2 SNEGSKA (reference sequence). The CDR3 spells CSASRDTSGNTIYF. DNA of the CDR3: TGCAGTGCTAGTCGAGACACCTCTGGAAACACCATATATTTT.

J is TRBJ2-7 and V is TRBV29-1; 8 bases align to TRBD1. Per the germline V gene, CDR1 is SQVTM and CDR2 is ANQGSEA. V gave up 1 base and J gave up 1 base; unmatched junction bases: 12. This CDR3 region has 17 residues. The CDR3 is CSVEGGQGGSRSYEQYF. CDR3 nucleotide sequence: TGCAGCGTTGAAGGAGGACAGGGAGGTAGCCGGTCCTACGAGCAGTACTTC.

This rearrangement joins TRBV12-3 or TRBV12-4 to TRBJ1-3, with TRBD1 matching 7 bases. The CDR3 contains 13 residues. With V trimmed by 6 bases and J by 6 bases, 5 bases remained unmatched. CDR3 residues: CASRGTAENTIYF. The CDR3 bases are TGTGCCAGCAGAGGGACAGCCGAAAACACCATATATTTT.

The chain carries TRBV4-2 and TRBJ1-2; no firm D call. There are 11 residues in the CDR3. The germline gives CDR1 LGHNA, CDR2 YNFKEQ. Trimming removed 10 bases at V and 7 bases at J, with 13 bases between. Here the CDR3 DNA reads TGTGCCATGTCGGACGGTGGTGGCTACACCTTC. It yields the protein CAMSDGGGYTF.

The rearrangement joins TRBV4-2 to TRBJ2-5; tentatively, D is TRBD2 (5 bases). The CDR3 consists of 13 residues. Germline-derived CDR1 and CDR2 are LGHNA and YNFKEQ. Between the trimmed V and J ends, which lost 4 bases and 5 bases, there was a span of 11 bases. The CDR3 DNA reads TGTGCCAGCAGCCCCTTTGAGGGTGAGACCCAGTACTTC. It translates to CASSPFEGETQYF.

The chain carries TRBV7-9 and TRBJ2-5; a possible D gene is TRBD2 (5 bases). CDR1 and CDR2 (germline): SEHNR, FQNEAQ (reference sequence). The length of the CDR3 is 14 residues. V lost 2 bases to trimming and J lost 2 bases, with 9 bases between them. The CDR3 DNA sequence: TGTGCCAGCAGCTTACGTACTAGTCAAGAGACCCAGTACTTC. This sequence encodes CASSLRTSQETQYF.

This chain uses TRBV12-3 or TRBV12-4 with TRBJ2-7; D is unresolved. Trimming removed 3 bases from V and 7 bases from J, with 16 bases in between. The CDR3 is 14 residues long. For the CDR3, the DNA is TGTGCCAGCAGTTTGAGGCGCGCCCCGAGGGAGCAGTACTTC. Translated: CASSLRRAPREQYF.

This sequence joins TRBV27 and TRBJ2-5, with no clear D. CDR1 and CDR2 from the germline V gene are MNHEY and SMNVEV (reference sequence). Trimming cost V 3 bases and J 1 base, with 9 bases left between them. The CDR3 spans 14 residues. As DNA, the CDR3 is TGTGCCAGCAGTTTCTGGGATCTCCAAGAGACCCAGTACTTC. Its protein product is CASSFWDLQETQYF.

The chain recombines TRBV15 with TRBJ2-5, with D possibly TRBD2 on 6 matching bases. The J call may be incorrect, as the DNA end agrees better with TRBJ2-7. This CDR3 spans 15 amino acids. Germline loops: CDR1 LNHNV, CDR2 YYDKDF (reference sequence). The CDR3 region has the DNA TGTGCCACCAGCAGAGATTTGCGGCTAGCGACCGAGCAGTACTTC. It is translated as CATSRDLRLATEQYF.

This clonotype was detected a few times. This chain connects TRBV12-3 or TRBV12-4 to TRBJ2-3; D unclear. V was cut by 8 bases and J by 2 bases, with 5 bases left in between. CDR3 length equals 11 residues. The CDR3 coding sequence is TGTGCCAGCCTTCTCACAGATACGCAGTATTTT. This sequence encodes CASLLTDTQYF.

Details on this clonotype: Mismatch with germline at one junction end may stem from a read error. This rearrangement joins TRBV10-3 to TRBJ1-1, with TRBD1 matching over 9 bases. The CDR3 totals 17 residues. Germline V CDR1 and CDR2: ENHRY, SYGVKD. This CDR3 is CAIRESPGQGMNTEAFF. CDR3 DNA sequence: TGTGCCATCAGGGAGTCACCGGGACAGGGCATGAACACGGAAGCTTTCTTT.

The genes are TRBV6-2 or TRBV6-3 and TRBJ2-3; TRBD1 aligns across 8 bases. This CDR3 is 14 amino acids long. Germline CDR1 and CDR2: MNHEY and SVGEGT. With 8 bases clipped from V and 1 base from J, the junction kept 5 bases outside the gene matches. The CDR3 reads CASFPGGGTDTQYF. CDR3 nucleotide sequence: TGTGCCAGCTTTCCAGGGGGCGGCACAGATACGCAGTATTTT.

This clonotype was observed a few times. The chain employs TRBV14 and TRBJ2-5; 9 bases match TRBD1. The V and J ends lost 4 bases and 4 bases, in that order; junction bases with no gene match: 7. CDR1 is SGHDN and CDR2 is FVKESK in the germline V gene. The CDR3 extends over 15 amino acids. CDR3 nucleotides: TGTGCCAGCAGCCGACAAACAGGGGGCGTAGAGACCCAGTACTTC. This sequence encodes CASSRQTGGVETQYF.

This chain connects TRBV6-4 to TRBJ1-1; 8 positions agree with TRBD1. Germline-derived CDR1 and CDR2 are MRHNA and SNTAGT. The CDR3 contains 13 residues. With V trimmed by 6 bases and J by 4 bases, 4 bases remained unmatched. CDR3 nucleotides: TGTGCCAGCAGGGAAACAGGGGGCACTGAAGCTTTCTTT. Its translation is CASRETGGTEAFF.

The genes are TRBV27 and TRBJ2-7; TRBD2 matches 14 bases. The CDR3 has 20 amino acids. The germline V gene has CDR1 MNHEY and CDR2 SMNVEV (reference sequence). V lost 5 bases and J lost 2; bases outside the gene matches: 17. As DNA, the CDR3 is TGTGCCAGCAGTCCCCCTCCGAGGACTAGCGGGAGGCGCAACACCTACGAGCAGTACTTC. Amino acid sequence: CASSPPPRTSGRRNTYEQYF.

The chain employs TRBV20-1 and TRBJ2-7; no clear D gene. Germline CDR1 is DFQATT and CDR2 is SNEGSKA (reference sequence). V was shortened by 4 bases and J by 0 bases, with 16 bases between the two germline ends. The CDR3 has 15 residues. CDR3 bases: TGCAGTGCTACTAGTAGGGCCCTCCCCTCCTACGAGCAGTACTTC. Amino acid sequence: CSATSRALPSYEQYF.

This clonotype has just one count. The chain employs TRBV10-3 and TRBJ2-6; 7 nucleotides match TRBD2. From germline, CDR1 is ENHRY and CDR2 SYGVKD. With 8 bases clipped from V and 3 bases from J, the junction kept 16 bases outside the gene matches. This CDR3 contains 18 residues. The CDR3 DNA reads as TGTGCCATCCTGGCGGGAGTCGGCCGTCACGGTGGGGCCAACGTCCTGACTTTC. This codes for CAILAGVGRHGGANVLTF.

The V gene is TRBV28, the J gene TRBJ2-5, with a possible D match to TRBD1 (6 bases). The CDR3 length is 16 residues. Germline-derived CDR1 and CDR2 are MDHEN and SYDVKM. V lost 2 bases, J lost 1 base, and 14 bases lay in between. CDR3 nucleotide sequence: TGTGCCAGCAGTTTAGGCGCAGGGGCTGTCCAAGAGACCCAGTACTTC. This codes for CASSLGAGAVQETQYF. Full variable domain (remainder filled in from reference TRBV28 and TRBJ2-5): DVKVTQSSRYLVKRTGEKVFLECVQDMDHENMFWYRQDPGLGLRLIYFSYDVKMKEKGDIPEGYSVSREKKERFSLILESASTNQTSMYLCASSLGAGAVQETQYFGPGTRLLVL.

This chain connects TRBV28 to TRBJ2-1; 10 bases line up with TRBD1. The CDR3 covers 13 residues. Trimming at V came to 5 bases and at J to 14 bases, leaving 9 bases not matched to a gene. The germline gives CDR1 MDHEN, CDR2 SYDVKM. The CDR3 sequence: CASSPPSGTGEFF. The CDR3 bases are TGTGCCAGCAGTCCCCCTTCCGGGACAGGGGAGTTCTTC.

V gene TRBV21-1 combines with J gene TRBJ2-5; the table's D gene call, TRBD1, was not cross checked with the DNA. TRBV21-1 is shown as a pseudogene. This CDR3 contains 12 residues. CDR3 nucleotide sequence: TGTGCCAGCAGCAAAGACCGGACAGGGCAGTACTTC. This gives the protein CASSKDRTGQYF.

The chain couples TRBV7-9 to TRBJ2-6; maybe TRBD2 (6 bases). This CDR3 comprises 20 residues. The germline V gene has CDR1 SEHNR and CDR2 FQNEAQ (reference sequence). Between the trimmed V and J ends, which lost 5 bases and 0 bases, there was a span of 23 bases. CDR3 DNA: TGTGCCAGCAGCCTAGTTGGAGGCACGGGAGCCCACTCTGGGGCCAACGTCCTGACTTTC. As protein: CASSLVGGTGAHSGANVLTF.

This clonotype was picked up a small number of times. V usage is TRBV13 and J usage is TRBJ2-7; D is undetermined. TRBJ2-5 explains the end of the DNA better; the J call may be wrong. This CDR3 comprises 14 residues. From germline, CDR1 is PRHDT and CDR2 FYEKMQ (reference sequence). CDR3 in amino acids: CASSRTEGEGTQYF. CDR3 sequence (DNA): TGTGCCAGCAGCCGAACCGAAGGAGAAGGGACCCAGTACTTC.

This chain connects TRBV5-1 to TRBJ1-1, with 7 nucleotides matching TRBD1. The germline gives CDR1 SGHRS, CDR2 YFSETQ. CDR3 size: 15 residues. The J segment lost 6 bases and the V segment lost 4 bases, leaving 12 bases of the junction unmatched. The CDR3 is CASSRRITGDAEAFF. In DNA form, the CDR3 reads TGCGCCAGCAGCCGCCGAATAACAGGGGACGCTGAAGCTTTCTTT.

The chain links TRBV27 to TRBJ1-2; the match to TRBD1 covers 8 bases. Looked up from germline, CDR1 is MNHEY and CDR2 is SMNVEV (reference sequence). The junction had 5 bases not matched to a gene; V was cut back by 2 bases and J by 3 bases. There are 15 residues in the CDR3. The CDR3 DNA reads TGTGCCAGCAGTTTAAGAGGACAGGGATACTATGGCTACACCTTC. Translated: CASSLRGQGYYGYTF.

CDR3 sequence reads: CSARDVDGGFYTF. Written as DNA, the CDR3 is TGCAGTGCTAGAGATGTAGACGGCGGATTCTACACCTTC. V is TRBV20-1 and J is TRBJ1-2; D gene ambiguous. CDR1 and CDR2 from the germline V gene are DFQATT and SNEGSKA (reference sequence). This CDR3 contains 13 residues. The V and J ends lost 0 bases and 10 bases respectively, with 15 bases between them.